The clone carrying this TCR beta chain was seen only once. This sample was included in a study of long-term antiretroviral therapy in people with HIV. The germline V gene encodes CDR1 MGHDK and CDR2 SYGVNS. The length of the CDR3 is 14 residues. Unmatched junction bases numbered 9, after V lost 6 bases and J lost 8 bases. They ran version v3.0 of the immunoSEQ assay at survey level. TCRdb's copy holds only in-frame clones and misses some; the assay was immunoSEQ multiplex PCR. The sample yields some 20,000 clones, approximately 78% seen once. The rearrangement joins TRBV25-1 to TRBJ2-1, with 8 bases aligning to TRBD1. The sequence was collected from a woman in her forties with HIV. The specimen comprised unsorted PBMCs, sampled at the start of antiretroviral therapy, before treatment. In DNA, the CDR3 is TGTGCCAGCAGAGGGACAGGTAGAAGGGATGAGCAGTTCTTC. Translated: CASRGTGRRDEQFF.